This is a list of T cell receptor beta chains from one sample in a study of shared clonotypes between healthy human individuals. Data came from immunoSEQ multiplex PCR; TCRdb stores just in-frame clones and leaves some out. Among about 2.4 million clones listed, more than 85% were seen once. The sequencing sample was made of naive CD4+ T cells from PBMCs. The receptors were sampled from a man between 18 and 35 years old in good health. Some clones in this sample may be carry-over from other donors' samples. Each CDR3 is given with its conserved first and last residue. A D gene is named only where the DNA matches it firmly. Rows give clone size only sometimes, using once, few, many, or a class for an expanded clone.

DNA: TGTGCCACCGCGACCAGCCGACTGCGCACAGATACGCAGTATTTT
CDR3: CATATSRLRTDTQYF
J: TRBJ2-3
D: .
V: TRBV15
size: .

DNA: TGCGCCAGCAGCCCCGTGGGGCGCTACTCTAGCACAGATACGCAGTATTTT
CDR3: CASSPVGRYSSTDTQYF
J: TRBJ2-3
D: .
V: TRBV5-1
size: .

DNA: TGTGCCAGCAGCTTGGTGTATAGGACAGAAGAAGCTTTCTTT
CDR3: CASSLVYRTEEAFF
J: TRBJ1-1
D: .
V: TRBV5-5
size: .

DNA: TGCGCCAGCAGACGCATCACGGGAACAGAGACCCAGTACTTC
CDR3: CASRRITGTETQYF
J: TRBJ2-5
D: .
V: TRBV5-1
size: .

DNA: TGCGCCAGCAGCTTTCTATTACGAGGGACAGGGTACACTGAAGCTTTCTTT
CDR3: CASSFLLRGTGYTEAFF
J: TRBJ1-1
D: TRBD1
V: TRBV5-1
size: .

DNA: TGTGCCAGCAGTAACCCGGGACAGGGGATTTCGGCCCTCCACTTT
CDR3: CASSNPGQGISALHF
J: TRBJ1-6
D: TRBD1
V: TRBV6-6
size: .

DNA: TGTGCCAGCAGTGGAAACCCAGGGGGAGGCACAGATACGCAGTATTTT
CDR3: CASSGNPGGGTDTQYF
J: TRBJ2-3
D: TRBD1
V: TRBV6-1
size: .

DNA: TGTGCCTGGAGTGTACAGGGGTTCACTGAAGCTTTCTTT
CDR3: CAWSVQGFTEAFF
J: TRBJ1-1
D: TRBD1
V: TRBV30
size: .

DNA: TGTGCCAGCGGAACCCCCGGGACACCTACAACTAATGAAAAACTGTTTTTT
CDR3: CASGTPGTPTTNEKLFF
J: TRBJ1-4
D: .
V: TRBV28
size: .

DNA: TGCGCCAGCAGCTTTGGTTACCAAGAGACCCAGTACTTC
CDR3: CASSFGYQETQYF
J: TRBJ2-5
D: .
V: TRBV5-1
size: .

DNA: TGCGCCAGCAGCTTGGCCGAAGGCTCCTACAATGAGCAGTTCTTC
CDR3: CASSLAEGSYNEQFF
J: TRBJ2-1
D: .
V: TRBV5-1
size: .

DNA: TGTGCCAGCAGCCCAAGGGGTGCAGATACGCAGTATTTT
CDR3: CASSPRGADTQYF
J: TRBJ2-3
D: .
V: TRBV27
size: .

DNA: TGCAGCGTTGAAGGGAACACCGGGGAGCTGTTTTTT
CDR3: CSVEGNTGELFF
J: TRBJ2-2
D: .
V: TRBV29-1
size: .

DNA: TGTGCCAGCAGTGACAGCGGGGAAGGTACCTACGAGCAGTACTTC
CDR3: CASSDSGEGTYEQYF
J: TRBJ2-7
D: TRBD2
V: TRBV6-1
size: .

DNA: TGTGCCAGCAGCCCCAGGACTAGCGGAGGGGATGAGCAGTTCTTC
CDR3: CASSPRTSGGDEQFF
J: TRBJ2-1
D: TRBD2
V: TRBV11-2
size: once

DNA: TGTGCCAGCAGCTTCTCTAGCGGGAGGAGCACAGATACGCAGTATTTT
CDR3: CASSFSSGRSTDTQYF
J: TRBJ2-3
D: TRBD2
V: TRBV11-2
size: .

DNA: TGTGCCTGGAACCTCGGAGGGTTGAGCAATCAGCCCCAGCATTTT
CDR3: CAWNLGGLSNQPQHF
J: TRBJ1-5
D: .
V: TRBV30
size: .

DNA: TGTGCCAGCAGCAGTGATCCGAACACCGGGGAGCTGTTTTTT
CDR3: CASSSDPNTGELFF
J: TRBJ2-2
D: .
V: TRBV5-4
size: .

DNA: TGTGCCAGCAGTCGAGGACTAGCGGGAGTCAATGAGCAGTTCTTC
CDR3: CASSRGLAGVNEQFF
J: TRBJ2-1
D: TRBD2
V: TRBV28
size: .

DNA: TGTGCCAGCAGTGTTAGACTAGCGGGAGACGAGCAGTACTTC
CDR3: CASSVRLAGDEQYF
J: TRBJ2-7
D: TRBD2
V: TRBV6-6
size: .